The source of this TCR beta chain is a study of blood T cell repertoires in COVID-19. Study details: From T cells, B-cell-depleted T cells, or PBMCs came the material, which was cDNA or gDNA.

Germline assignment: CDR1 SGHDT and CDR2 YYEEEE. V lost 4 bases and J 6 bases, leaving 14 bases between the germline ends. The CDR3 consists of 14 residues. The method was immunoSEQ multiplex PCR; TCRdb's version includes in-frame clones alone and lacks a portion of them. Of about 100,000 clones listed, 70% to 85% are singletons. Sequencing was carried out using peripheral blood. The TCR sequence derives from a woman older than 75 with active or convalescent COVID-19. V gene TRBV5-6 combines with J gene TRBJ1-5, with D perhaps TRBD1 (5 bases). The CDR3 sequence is CASSIVGVAQPQHF. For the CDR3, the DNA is TGTGCCAGCAGCATTGTAGGGGTAGCTCAGCCCCAGCATTTT.